These 15 T cell receptor beta chains came from one sample sequenced in a study of early T cells in non-severe SARS-CoV-2 infection. TCRdb reprocessed the 5' RACE reads via MiXCR and lists one record per CDR3 protein. The sample holds around 61,000 distinct CDR3 sequences, 11% seen once. The material sequenced was whole blood. The receptors stem from an adult who was a healthcare worker with PCR-confirmed SARS-CoV-2 infection or an uninfected control (not recorded which).

The table lists this clonotype with many counts. V is TRBV7-8 and J is TRBJ1-2, with 8 bases identical to TRBD1. The CDR3 runs to 17 residues. V was pared by 1 base and J by 2 bases, with 9 bases of the junction left unmatched. CDR1 SGHVS and CDR2 FQNEAQ come from the germline V gene. For the CDR3, the DNA is TGTGCCAGCAGCTTAGAATGGGGGAGGACAGGGAACTATGGCTACACCTTC. This gives the protein CASSLEWGRTGNYGYTF.

This chain links TRBV28 with TRBJ2-2; no firm D call. Germline lookup yields CDR1 MDHEN and CDR2 SYDVKM. Between the trimmed V and J ends, which lost 1 base and 5 bases, there was a span of 5 bases. The CDR3 is 13 residues long. The CDR3, as DNA: TGTGCCAGCAGTTTATCTGGGACCGGGGAGCTGTTTTTT. Its translation is CASSLSGTGELFF.

The sample holds many counts of this clonotype. This chain joins TRBV20-1 and TRBJ2-1, with 11 nucleotides matching TRBD2. This CDR3 has 14 residues. V dropped 6 bases and J dropped 9; count of bases not matched to a gene: 10. Germline V gives CDR1 DFQATT, CDR2 SNEGSKA (reference sequence). DNA of the CDR3: TGCAGTGCCCCTCATAGCGGGGGGGCCTTTGAGCAGTTCTTC. Amino acid sequence: CSAPHSGGAFEQFF.

In this sample, this clonotype turned up a few times. V and J are TRBV2 and TRBJ2-7, with 7 bases aligning to TRBD2. J lost 2 bases, V lost 10 bases, and 11 bases had no gene match. The CDR3 length is 14 residues. From germline, CDR1 is SNHLY and CDR2 FYNNEI. CDR3 loop: CATRVASGTYEQYF. The CDR3 DNA sequence: TGTGCCACCCGGGTTGCTAGCGGTACCTACGAGCAGTACTTC.

The chain uses TRBV5-1 and TRBJ1-1, with D tentatively TRBD1 (6 bases). This CDR3 region has 16 residues. In germline, CDR1 is SGHRS, CDR2 YFSETQ. V lost 2 bases, J lost 0 bases, and 14 bases lay in between. The CDR3 DNA reads TGCGCCAGCAGCTTATTCCCGGGACAACTGAACACTGAAGCTTTCTTT. It yields the protein CASSLFPGQLNTEAFF.

This clonotype appeared many times. The chain is built from TRBV29-1 and TRBJ1-4; 7 bases are shared with TRBD1. Germline V gene lookup returns CDR1 SQVTM and CDR2 ANQGSEA. V lost 8 bases, J lost 3 bases, and 6 bases stayed unmatched. The CDR3 has 13 residues. CDR3 bases: TGCAGCATTACAGGGGTTTCTAATGAAAAACTGTTTTTT. Protein product: CSITGVSNEKLFF.

This sequence joins TRBV6-4 and TRBJ2-3; 10 bases fit TRBD2. This CDR3 is 15 amino acids long. Germline V gene lookup returns CDR1 MRHNA and CDR2 SNTAGT. J was trimmed by 1 base and V by 3 bases; bases with no gene match: 1. CDR3: CASSESGGGTDTQYF. For the CDR3, the DNA is TGTGCCAGCAGTGAAAGCGGGGGGGGCACAGATACGCAGTATTTT.

This clonotype was counted many times. J is TRBJ2-5 and V is TRBV7-9, with a weak D call TRBD1 (6 bases). The germline gives CDR1 SEHNR, CDR2 FQNEAQ (reference sequence). V was clipped by 2 bases and J by 1 base, with 11 bases between them. The CDR3 has 15 residues. This CDR3 reads CASSLRVGAQETQYF. The CDR3, as DNA: TGTGCCAGCAGCTTAAGGGTGGGGGCCCAAGAGACCCAGTACTTC.

This clonotype was detected ten times or more. This chain connects TRBV20-1 to TRBJ1-2; the match to TRBD1 covers 11 bases. The germline gives CDR1 DFQATT, CDR2 SNEGSKA (reference sequence). The CDR3 is 16 residues long. V shed 4 bases, J shed 4 bases, and the junction held 11 bases outside the gene matches. The CDR3 region has the DNA TGCAGTGCTAATGCCGGGGACAGGGGGAGGATCTATGGCTACACCTTC. It translates to CSANAGDRGRIYGYTF.

This clonotype was observed at least ten times. The CDR3 sequence: CASSLVLVADTQYF. CDR3 in DNA: TGTGCCAGCAGCTTAGTTCTAGTAGCAGATACGCAGTATTTT. This chain connects TRBV7-9 to TRBJ2-3; no clear D gene. CDR1 and CDR2 (germline): SEHNR, FQNEAQ (reference sequence). The CDR3 runs 14 residues. Trimming shortened V by 1 base and J by 4 bases, and 9 bases separated the two germline ends. The full variable domain, its missing parts supplied by reference TRBV7-9 and TRBJ2-3, is DTGVSQNPRHKITKRGQNVTFRCDPISEHNRLYWYRQTLGQGPEFLTYFQNEAQLEKSRLLSDRFSAERPKGSFSTLEIQRTEQGDSAMYLCASSLVLVADTQYFGPGTRLTVL.

V is TRBV11-2 and J is TRBJ2-7, with 9 bases identical to TRBD1. Trimming at V came to 1 base and at J to 2 bases, leaving 0 bases not matched to a gene. The CDR3 covers 14 residues. CDR1 is SGHAT, CDR2 FQNNGV, per germline. CDR3 DNA sequence: TGTGCCAGCAGCTTAGGGACAGGGGCCTACGAGCAGTACTTC. This encodes CASSLGTGAYEQYF.

This chain links TRBV7-9 with TRBJ1-2; tentative D call: TRBD1 (6 bases). V was clipped by 1 base and J by 4 bases, with 19 bases between them. CDR1 is SEHNR, CDR2 FQNEAQ, per germline (reference sequence). CDR3 length: 17 residues. CDR3 sequence reads: CASSLEMLAGALYGYTF. DNA for the CDR3: TGTGCCAGCAGCTTAGAGATGTTGGCAGGGGCTCTCTATGGCTACACCTTC.

This clonotype was counted at least ten times. V usage is TRBV5-6 and J usage is TRBJ2-3; D ambiguous. This CDR3 has 12 residues. V was shortened by 4 bases and J by 6 bases, with 9 bases between the two germline ends. Looked up from germline, CDR1 is SGHDT and CDR2 is YYEEEE. CDR3 residues: CASSRDYDTQYF. The CDR3 DNA sequence: TGTGCCAGCAGCAGAGATTACGATACGCAGTATTTT.

In its sample, this clonotype was seen a few times. The rearrangement uses TRBV6-2 or TRBV6-3 and TRBJ2-3; TRBD2 matches at 10 bases. J was trimmed by 5 bases and V by 7 bases; bases with no gene match: 9. The CDR3 covers 15 residues. Germline CDR1 and CDR2: MNHEY and SVGEGT. CDR3 nucleotide sequence: TGTGCCAGCAAAGTTTCTCTAGCGGGGGAAGATACGCAGTATTTT. It codes for CASKVSLAGEDTQYF.

This clonotype occurred many times. The chain uses TRBV7-9 and TRBJ1-2; no definite D call. The CDR3 consists of 16 residues. The V gene's germline CDR1 is SEHNR and CDR2 FQNEAQ (reference sequence). Deletions cut 1 base from V and 0 bases from J, with 12 bases between. CDR3: CASSLGLGGANYGYTF. The CDR3 bases are TGTGCCAGCAGCTTAGGGCTCGGCGGTGCTAACTATGGCTACACCTTC.